A selection of T cell receptor beta chains follows, all from one sample in a study of regulatory T cells in long-lasting Graves disease. TCRdb ran MiXCR on the multiplex PCR reads and lists one entry per CDR3 protein. The table records about 450,000 distinct CDR3 sequences, 23% of them present only once. This specimen consisted of peripheral blood mononuclear cells (PBMCs), obtained when the disease was refractory, from a patient treated with antithyroid drugs. These receptor sequences come from a female donor with Graves disease. The CDR3 runs from the conserved cysteine through the conserved F or W. A D gene is named only where the DNA matches it firmly. Expanded clones are given a class, and other clones once, few, many or no size at all.

CASSLDSSMGYTF	TGTGCCAGCAGCCTCGACAGCTCTATGGGCTACACCTTC	NA	TRBJ1-2	many	TRBV7-2
CASAWTGGDSGNTIYF	TGTGCCAGCGCATGGACAGGCGGTGACTCTGGAAACACCATATATTTT	TRBD1	TRBJ1-3	NA	TRBV12-3/TRBV12-4
CASSIRDRSRFYEQYF	TGTGCCAGCAGTATACGGGACAGATCCCGGTTCTACGAGCAGTACTTC	TRBD1	TRBJ2-7	NA	TRBV12-3/TRBV12-4
CASTTATVWPQHF	TGTGCCAGCACCACGGCGACTGTTTGGCCCCAGCATTTT	NA	TRBJ1-5	few	TRBV6-1
CASSQRTAGSDEQYF	TGTGCCAGCAGTCAACGGACGGCCGGTAGTGACGAGCAGTACTTC	NA	TRBJ2-7	few	TRBV6-1
CAASQGANTGELFF	TGTGCCGCCTCCCAGGGCGCGAACACCGGGGAGCTGTTTTTT	NA	TRBJ2-2	NA	TRBV6-1
CASSDSGAHYGYTF	TGTGCCAGCAGTGATAGTGGAGCTCACTATGGCTACACCTTC	NA	TRBJ1-2	few	TRBV2
CASSQAGTSGFNEQFF	TGCGCCAGCAGCCAAGCCGGGACTAGCGGCTTTAATGAGCAGTTCTTC	TRBD2	TRBJ2-1	NA	TRBV4-3
CASSQEEQFGEKLFF	TGCGCCAGCAGCCAAGAGGAGCAGTTCGGGGAAAAACTGTTTTTT	NA	TRBJ1-4	NA	TRBV4-3
CASSFTAERSKNIQYF	TGTGCCAGCAGCTTCACAGCGGAGAGATCCAAAAACATTCAGTACTTC	NA	TRBJ2-4	NA	TRBV7-8